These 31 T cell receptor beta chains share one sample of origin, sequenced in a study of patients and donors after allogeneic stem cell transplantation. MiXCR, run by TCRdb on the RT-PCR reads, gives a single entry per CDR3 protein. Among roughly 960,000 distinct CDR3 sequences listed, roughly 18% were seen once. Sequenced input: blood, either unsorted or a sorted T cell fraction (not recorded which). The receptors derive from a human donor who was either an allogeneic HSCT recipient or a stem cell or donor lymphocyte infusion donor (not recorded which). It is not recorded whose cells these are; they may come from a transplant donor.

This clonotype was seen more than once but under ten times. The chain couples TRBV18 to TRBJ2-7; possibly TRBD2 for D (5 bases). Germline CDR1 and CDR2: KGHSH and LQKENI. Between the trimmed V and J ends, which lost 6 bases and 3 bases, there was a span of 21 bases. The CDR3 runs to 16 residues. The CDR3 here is CASSDRGKVLIYEQYF. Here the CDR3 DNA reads TGTGCCAGCTCGGACCGGGGAAAGGTACTGATCTACGAGCAGTACTTC.

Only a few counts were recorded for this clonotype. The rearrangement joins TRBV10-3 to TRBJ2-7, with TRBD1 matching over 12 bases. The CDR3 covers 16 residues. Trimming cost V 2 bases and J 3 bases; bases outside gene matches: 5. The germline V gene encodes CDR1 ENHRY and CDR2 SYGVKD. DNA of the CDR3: TGTGCCATCAGTGAGCGGGGACAGGGGGCTGGCTACGAGCAGTACTTC. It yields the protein CAISERGQGAGYEQYF.

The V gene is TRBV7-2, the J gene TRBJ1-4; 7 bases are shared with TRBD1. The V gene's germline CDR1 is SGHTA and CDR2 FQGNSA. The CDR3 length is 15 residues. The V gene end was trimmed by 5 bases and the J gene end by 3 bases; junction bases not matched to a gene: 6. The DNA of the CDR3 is TGTGCCAGCAGCCTTAGGGGGCGGGCTAATGAAAAACTGTTTTTT. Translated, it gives CASSLRGRANEKLFF.

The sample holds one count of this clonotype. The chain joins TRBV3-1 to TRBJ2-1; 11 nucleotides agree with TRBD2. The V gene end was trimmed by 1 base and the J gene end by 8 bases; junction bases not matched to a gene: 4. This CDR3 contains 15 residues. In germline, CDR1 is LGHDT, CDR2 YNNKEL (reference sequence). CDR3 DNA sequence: TGTGCCAGCAGCCAAGTAATAGCGGGGGGGGATGAGCAGTTCTTC. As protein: CASSQVIAGGDEQFF.

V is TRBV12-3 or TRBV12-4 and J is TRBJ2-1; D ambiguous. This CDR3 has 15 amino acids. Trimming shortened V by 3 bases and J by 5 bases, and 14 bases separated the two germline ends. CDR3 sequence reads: CASSFLVGSNNEQFF. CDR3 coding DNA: TGTGCCAGCAGTTTCCTAGTGGGAAGCAACAATGAGCAGTTCTTC.

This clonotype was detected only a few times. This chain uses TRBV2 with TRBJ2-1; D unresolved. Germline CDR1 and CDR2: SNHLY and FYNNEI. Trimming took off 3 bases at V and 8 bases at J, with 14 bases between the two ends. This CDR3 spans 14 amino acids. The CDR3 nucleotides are TGTGCCAGCAGTGACAGGATGATGGTAGATGAGCAGTTCTTC. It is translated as CASSDRMMVDEQFF.

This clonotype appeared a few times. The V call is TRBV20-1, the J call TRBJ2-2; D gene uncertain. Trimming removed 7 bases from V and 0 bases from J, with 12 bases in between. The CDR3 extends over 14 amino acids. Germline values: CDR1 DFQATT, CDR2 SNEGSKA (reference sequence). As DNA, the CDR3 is TGCAGTGTGCGCTCCCCTCCGAACACCGGGGAGCTGTTTTTT. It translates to CSVRSPPNTGELFF.

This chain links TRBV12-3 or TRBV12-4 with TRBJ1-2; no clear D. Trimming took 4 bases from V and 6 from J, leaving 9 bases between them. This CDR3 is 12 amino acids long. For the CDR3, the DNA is TGTGCCAGCAGTTCCCGGGCCGATGGCTACACCTTC. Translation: CASSSRADGYTF.

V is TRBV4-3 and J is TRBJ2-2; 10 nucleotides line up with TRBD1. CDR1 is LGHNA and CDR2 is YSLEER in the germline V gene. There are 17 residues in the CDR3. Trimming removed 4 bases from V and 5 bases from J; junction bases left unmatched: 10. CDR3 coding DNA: TGCGCCAGCAGCCCCCAGGGGGGACAGGGGAGAACCGGGGAGCTGTTTTTT. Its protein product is CASSPQGGQGRTGELFF.

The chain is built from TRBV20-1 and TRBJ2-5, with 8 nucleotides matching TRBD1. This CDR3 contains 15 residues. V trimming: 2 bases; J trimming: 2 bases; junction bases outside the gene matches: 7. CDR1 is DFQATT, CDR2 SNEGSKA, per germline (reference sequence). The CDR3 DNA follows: TGCAGTGCTAGACGTGCCCGGGACAGGCAAGAGACCCAGTACTTC. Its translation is CSARRARDRQETQYF.

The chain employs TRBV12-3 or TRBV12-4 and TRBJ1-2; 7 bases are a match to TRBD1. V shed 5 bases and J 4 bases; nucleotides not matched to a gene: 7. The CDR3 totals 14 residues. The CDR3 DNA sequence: TGTGCCAGCAGTCAAACTGGGACAGCCTATGGCTACACCTTC. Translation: CASSQTGTAYGYTF.

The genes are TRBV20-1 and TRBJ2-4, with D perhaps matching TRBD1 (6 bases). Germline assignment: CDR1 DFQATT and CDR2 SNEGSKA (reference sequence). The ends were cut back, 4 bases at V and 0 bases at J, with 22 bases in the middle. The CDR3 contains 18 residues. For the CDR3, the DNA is TGCAGTGCTACACGCCGGGACACGCGCCTACTAGCCAAAAACATTCAGTACTTC. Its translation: CSATRRDTRLLAKNIQYF.

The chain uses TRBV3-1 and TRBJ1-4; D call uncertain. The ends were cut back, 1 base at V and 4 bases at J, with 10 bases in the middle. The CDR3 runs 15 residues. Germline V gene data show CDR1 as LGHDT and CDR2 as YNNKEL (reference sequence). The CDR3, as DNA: TGTGCCAGCAGCCAAGGGACGGCCGATAATGAAAAACTGTTTTTT. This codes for CASSQGTADNEKLFF.

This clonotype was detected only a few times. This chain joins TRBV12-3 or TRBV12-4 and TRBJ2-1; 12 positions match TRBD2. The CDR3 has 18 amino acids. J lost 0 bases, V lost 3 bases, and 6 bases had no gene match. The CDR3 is CASSLPGLAGYSYNEQFF. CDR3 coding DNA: TGTGCCAGCAGTTTGCCCGGACTAGCGGGGTACTCCTACAATGAGCAGTTCTTC.

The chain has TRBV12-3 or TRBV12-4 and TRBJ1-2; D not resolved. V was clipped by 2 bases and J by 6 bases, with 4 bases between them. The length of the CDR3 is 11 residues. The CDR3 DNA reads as TGTGCCAGCAGTTTAACGCATGGCTACACCTTC. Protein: CASSLTHGYTF.

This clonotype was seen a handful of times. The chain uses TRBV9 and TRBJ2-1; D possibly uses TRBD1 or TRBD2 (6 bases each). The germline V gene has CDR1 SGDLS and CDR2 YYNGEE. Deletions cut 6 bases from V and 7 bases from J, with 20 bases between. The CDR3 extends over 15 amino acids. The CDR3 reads CASILGGGFPNEQFF. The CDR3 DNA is TGTGCCAGCATTTTAGGAGGGGGGTTCCCAAATGAGCAGTTCTTC.

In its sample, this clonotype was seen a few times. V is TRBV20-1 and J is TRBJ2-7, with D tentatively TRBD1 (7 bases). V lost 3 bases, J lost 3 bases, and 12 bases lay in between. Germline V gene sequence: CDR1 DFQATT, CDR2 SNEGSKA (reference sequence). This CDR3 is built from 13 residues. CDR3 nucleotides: TGCAGTGCTAGTCCAGGGGGAGGCTACGAGCAGTACTTC. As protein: CSASPGGGYEQYF.

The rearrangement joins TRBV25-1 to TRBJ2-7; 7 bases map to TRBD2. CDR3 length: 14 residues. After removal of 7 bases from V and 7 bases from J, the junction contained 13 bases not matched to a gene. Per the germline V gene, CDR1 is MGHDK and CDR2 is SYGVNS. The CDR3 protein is CASTSGRNLGEQYF. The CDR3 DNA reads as TGTGCCAGCACCTCCGGGAGGAATCTGGGGGAGCAGTACTTC.

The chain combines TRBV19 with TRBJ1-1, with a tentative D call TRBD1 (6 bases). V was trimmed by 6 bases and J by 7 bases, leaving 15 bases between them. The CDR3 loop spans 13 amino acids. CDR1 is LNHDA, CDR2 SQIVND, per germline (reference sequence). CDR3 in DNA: TGTGCCAGTAGGCCGCTTGGGACAATTGAAGCTTTCTTT. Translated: CASRPLGTIEAFF. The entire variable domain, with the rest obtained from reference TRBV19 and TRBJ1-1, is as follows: DGGITQSPKYLFRKEGQNVTLSCEQNLNHDAMYWYRQDPGQGLRLIYYSQIVNDFQKGDIAEGYSVSREKKESFPLTVTSAQKNPTAFYLCASRPLGTIEAFFGQGTRLTVV.

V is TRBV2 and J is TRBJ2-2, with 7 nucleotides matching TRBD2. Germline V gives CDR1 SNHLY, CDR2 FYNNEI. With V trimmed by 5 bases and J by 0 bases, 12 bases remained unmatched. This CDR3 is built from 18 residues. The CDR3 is CASSPQRGLSSNTGELFF. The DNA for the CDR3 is TGTGCCAGCAGTCCTCAGCGGGGCCTGTCCTCGAACACCGGGGAGCTGTTTTTT.

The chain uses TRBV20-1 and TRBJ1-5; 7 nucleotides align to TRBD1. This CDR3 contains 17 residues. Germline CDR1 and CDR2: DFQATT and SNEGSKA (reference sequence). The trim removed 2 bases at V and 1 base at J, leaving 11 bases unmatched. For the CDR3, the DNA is TGCAGTGCTAGAAGGACAGGAAAGAGGGTAAGCAATCAGCCCCAGCATTTT. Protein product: CSARRTGKRVSNQPQHF.

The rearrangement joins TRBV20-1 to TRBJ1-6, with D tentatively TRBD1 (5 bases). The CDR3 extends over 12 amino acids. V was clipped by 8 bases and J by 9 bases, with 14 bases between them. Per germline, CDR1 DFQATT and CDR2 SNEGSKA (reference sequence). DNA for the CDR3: TGCAGTACCAGGGTTGTTGGTTCACCCCTCCACTTT. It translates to CSTRVVGSPLHF.

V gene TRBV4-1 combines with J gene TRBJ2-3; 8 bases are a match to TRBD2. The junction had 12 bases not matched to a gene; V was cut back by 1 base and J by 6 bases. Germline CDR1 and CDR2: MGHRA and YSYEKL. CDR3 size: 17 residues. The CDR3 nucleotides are TGCGCCAGCAGCCAAGCGGATGCCGGGGGGGCCAGGGATACGCAGTATTTT. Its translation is CASSQADAGGARDTQYF.

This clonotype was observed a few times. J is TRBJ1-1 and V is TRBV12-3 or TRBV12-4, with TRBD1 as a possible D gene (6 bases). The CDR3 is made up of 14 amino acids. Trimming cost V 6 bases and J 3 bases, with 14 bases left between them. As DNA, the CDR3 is TGTGCCAGCAGGATTCTGGGGGCGGACACTGAAGCTTTCTTT. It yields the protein CASRILGADTEAFF.

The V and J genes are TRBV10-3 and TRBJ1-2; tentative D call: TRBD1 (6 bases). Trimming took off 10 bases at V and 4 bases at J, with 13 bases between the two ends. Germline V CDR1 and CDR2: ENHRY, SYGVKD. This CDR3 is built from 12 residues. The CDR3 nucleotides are TGTGCCACCGCAGGGGTGGGCTATGGCTACACCTTC. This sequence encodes CATAGVGYGYTF.

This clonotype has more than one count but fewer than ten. The chain's CDR3 is CAISAGPSRDTQYF. In DNA form, the CDR3 reads TGTGCCATCTCGGCGGGCCCGAGCAGGGATACGCAGTATTTT. The V and J genes are TRBV12-3 or TRBV12-4 and TRBJ2-3; tentatively, D is TRBD2 (5 bases). V was clipped by 10 bases and J by 6 bases, with 20 bases between them. The CDR3 has 14 residues.

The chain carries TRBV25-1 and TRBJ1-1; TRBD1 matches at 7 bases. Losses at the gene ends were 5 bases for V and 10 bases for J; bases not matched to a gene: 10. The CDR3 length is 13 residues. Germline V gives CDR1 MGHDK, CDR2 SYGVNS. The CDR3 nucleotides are TGTGCCAGCAGTCCCCCAGGGACAGTATTAGCTTTCTTT. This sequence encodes CASSPPGTVLAFF.

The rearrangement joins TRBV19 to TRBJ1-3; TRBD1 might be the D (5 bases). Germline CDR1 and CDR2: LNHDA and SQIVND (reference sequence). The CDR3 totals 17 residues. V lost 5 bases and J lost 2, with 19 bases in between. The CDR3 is CASSAPGRHITGNTIYF. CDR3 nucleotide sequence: TGTGCCAGTAGTGCCCCGGGACGGCATATAACTGGAAACACCATATATTTT.

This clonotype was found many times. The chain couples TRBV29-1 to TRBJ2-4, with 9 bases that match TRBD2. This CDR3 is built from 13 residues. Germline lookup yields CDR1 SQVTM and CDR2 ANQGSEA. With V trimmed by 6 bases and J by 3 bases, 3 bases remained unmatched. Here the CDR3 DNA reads TGCAGCGTCATGACTAGCGGCAAAAACATTCAGTACTTC. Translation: CSVMTSGKNIQYF.

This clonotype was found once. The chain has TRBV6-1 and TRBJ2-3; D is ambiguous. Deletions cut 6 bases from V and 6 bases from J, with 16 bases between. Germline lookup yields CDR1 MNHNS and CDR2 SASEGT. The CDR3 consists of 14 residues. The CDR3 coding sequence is TGTGCCAGCAGGCGACTCGCACCCAGGGATACGCAGTATTTT. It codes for CASRRLAPRDTQYF.

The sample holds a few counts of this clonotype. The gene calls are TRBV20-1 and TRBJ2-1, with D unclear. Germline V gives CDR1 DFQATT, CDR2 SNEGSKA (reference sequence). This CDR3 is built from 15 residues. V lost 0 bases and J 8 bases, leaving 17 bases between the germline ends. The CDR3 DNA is TGCAGTGCTAGAGATCCGACGACGTCAGGCTATGAGCAGTTCTTC. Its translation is CSARDPTTSGYEQFF.